The clone carrying this T cell receptor (beta chain) was recorded only once. As yet, its antigen is unknown. The data derive from a study of cytomegalovirus exposure and HLA in healthy donors. Looking at the study overall: Out of fewer than 500 genotyped donors, 81% belonged to the Caucasian-associated ancestry cluster. Notes on the study in general: Prior analysis indicated that the majority of TCR beta V segments exhibited productivity approximately 90% or approximately 30% of the time. Some TCR beta chains (164 of them) were listed as cytomegalovirus-associated. According to reports, the classifier identified cytomegalovirus status with high specificity and sensitivity.

CDR3 length: 15 amino acids. Germline CDR1 and CDR2: MNHEY and SVGAGI. V was pared by 0 bases and J by 3 bases, with 4 bases of the junction left unmatched. Use of 60 Vbeta and 13 Jbeta primers characterized the PCR. Libraries were prepared by immunoSEQ multiplex PCR; TCRdb keeps only in-frame clonotypes and omits some of them. The profile shows 150,000 to 200,000 clones, 81% of them singletons. Material: PBMCs. The clonotype comes from a young woman in good health and CMV-seronegative. J is TRBJ2-7 and V is TRBV6-5; 8 nucleotides align to TRBD2. Written as DNA, the CDR3 is TGTGCCAGCAGTTACTCGATAGCGGGAATCTACGAGCAGTACTTC. Protein product: CASSYSIAGIYEQYF.